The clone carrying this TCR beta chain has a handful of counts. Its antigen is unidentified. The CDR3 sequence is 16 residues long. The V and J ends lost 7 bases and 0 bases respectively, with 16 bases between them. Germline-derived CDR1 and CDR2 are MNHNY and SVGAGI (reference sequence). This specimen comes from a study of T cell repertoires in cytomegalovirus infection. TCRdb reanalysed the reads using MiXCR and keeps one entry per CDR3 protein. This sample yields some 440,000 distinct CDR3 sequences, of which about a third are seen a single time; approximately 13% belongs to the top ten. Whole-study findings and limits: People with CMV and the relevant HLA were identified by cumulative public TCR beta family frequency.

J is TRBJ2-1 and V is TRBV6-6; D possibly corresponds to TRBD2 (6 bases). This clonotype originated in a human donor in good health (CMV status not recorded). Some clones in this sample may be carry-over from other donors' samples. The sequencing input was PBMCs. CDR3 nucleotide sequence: TGTGCCAGCACCCTCCTGACCGGGAGCTCCTACAATGAGCAGTTCTTC. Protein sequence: CASTLLTGSSYNEQFF.